This TCR beta chain was recorded in a study of shared clonotypes between healthy human individuals. The naive CD8 subset, CD45RO-negative cells positively selected for CCR7, excluded terminally differentiated effector memory CD45RA+ cells. Notes on the study in general: Relative to memory subsets, naive subsets generally showed larger estimated richness.

The germline gives CDR1 MNHEY, CDR2 SMNVEV (reference sequence). With 4 bases removed from V and 0 bases from J, the gap between germline ends came to 10 bases. The length of the CDR3 is 15 residues. As to this clone: The antigen remains undetermined.

Sequencing used immunoSEQ multiplex PCR; TCRdb keeps in-frame clones, though not all of them. Counted here are about 2 million clones, roughly 94% occurring once; the ten biggest clones make up roughly 1.2%. The sample comprised naive CD8+ T cells sorted from blood. The sequence was collected from a man aged 18 to 29 in good health. V usage is TRBV27 and J usage is TRBJ2-1; D gene unclear. CDR3 nucleotide sequence: TGTGCCAGCAGTTCCGACTTCTCCTCCTACAATGAGCAGTTCTTC. It is translated as CASSSDFSSYNEQFF.